Sequencing of this TCR beta chain was carried out in a study of T cells in Graves' hyperthyroidism and ophthalmopathy. The study, taken as a whole, reports: Most thyroid clonotypes expanded above 0.001 were also detected in blood. From stable hyperthyroidism, ophthalmopathy was separated by a 13 V-J model.

Together with thyroid ultrasound, orbital computed tomography, serum thyroxine and TRAb, clinical symptoms were used for diagnoses. Amplified TCR beta CDR3 regions came from RNA transcripts. RT-PCR in the first round (using the HTBI primer set) targeted the TCR CDR3. TCRdb used MiXCR to reprocess the multiplex PCR reads, holding one entry per CDR3 protein. The sample yields fewer than 600,000 distinct CDR3 sequences, approximately 15% seen once. After removal of 6 bases from V and 6 bases from J, the junction contained 7 bases not matched to a gene. Germline V lookup: CDR1 SNHLY, CDR2 FYNNEI. This CDR3 region has 14 residues. About this clonotype itself: What it recognizes is unknown.

The V gene is TRBV2, the J gene TRBJ2-1; the match to TRBD2 covers 8 bases. Sequenced input: blood. This TCR derives from a woman between 18 and 29 years old with Graves' hyperthyroidism. The CDR3 here is CASSDTGGANEQFF. Written as DNA, the CDR3 is TGTGCCAGCAGCGACACGGGGGGGGCCAATGAGCAGTTCTTC.